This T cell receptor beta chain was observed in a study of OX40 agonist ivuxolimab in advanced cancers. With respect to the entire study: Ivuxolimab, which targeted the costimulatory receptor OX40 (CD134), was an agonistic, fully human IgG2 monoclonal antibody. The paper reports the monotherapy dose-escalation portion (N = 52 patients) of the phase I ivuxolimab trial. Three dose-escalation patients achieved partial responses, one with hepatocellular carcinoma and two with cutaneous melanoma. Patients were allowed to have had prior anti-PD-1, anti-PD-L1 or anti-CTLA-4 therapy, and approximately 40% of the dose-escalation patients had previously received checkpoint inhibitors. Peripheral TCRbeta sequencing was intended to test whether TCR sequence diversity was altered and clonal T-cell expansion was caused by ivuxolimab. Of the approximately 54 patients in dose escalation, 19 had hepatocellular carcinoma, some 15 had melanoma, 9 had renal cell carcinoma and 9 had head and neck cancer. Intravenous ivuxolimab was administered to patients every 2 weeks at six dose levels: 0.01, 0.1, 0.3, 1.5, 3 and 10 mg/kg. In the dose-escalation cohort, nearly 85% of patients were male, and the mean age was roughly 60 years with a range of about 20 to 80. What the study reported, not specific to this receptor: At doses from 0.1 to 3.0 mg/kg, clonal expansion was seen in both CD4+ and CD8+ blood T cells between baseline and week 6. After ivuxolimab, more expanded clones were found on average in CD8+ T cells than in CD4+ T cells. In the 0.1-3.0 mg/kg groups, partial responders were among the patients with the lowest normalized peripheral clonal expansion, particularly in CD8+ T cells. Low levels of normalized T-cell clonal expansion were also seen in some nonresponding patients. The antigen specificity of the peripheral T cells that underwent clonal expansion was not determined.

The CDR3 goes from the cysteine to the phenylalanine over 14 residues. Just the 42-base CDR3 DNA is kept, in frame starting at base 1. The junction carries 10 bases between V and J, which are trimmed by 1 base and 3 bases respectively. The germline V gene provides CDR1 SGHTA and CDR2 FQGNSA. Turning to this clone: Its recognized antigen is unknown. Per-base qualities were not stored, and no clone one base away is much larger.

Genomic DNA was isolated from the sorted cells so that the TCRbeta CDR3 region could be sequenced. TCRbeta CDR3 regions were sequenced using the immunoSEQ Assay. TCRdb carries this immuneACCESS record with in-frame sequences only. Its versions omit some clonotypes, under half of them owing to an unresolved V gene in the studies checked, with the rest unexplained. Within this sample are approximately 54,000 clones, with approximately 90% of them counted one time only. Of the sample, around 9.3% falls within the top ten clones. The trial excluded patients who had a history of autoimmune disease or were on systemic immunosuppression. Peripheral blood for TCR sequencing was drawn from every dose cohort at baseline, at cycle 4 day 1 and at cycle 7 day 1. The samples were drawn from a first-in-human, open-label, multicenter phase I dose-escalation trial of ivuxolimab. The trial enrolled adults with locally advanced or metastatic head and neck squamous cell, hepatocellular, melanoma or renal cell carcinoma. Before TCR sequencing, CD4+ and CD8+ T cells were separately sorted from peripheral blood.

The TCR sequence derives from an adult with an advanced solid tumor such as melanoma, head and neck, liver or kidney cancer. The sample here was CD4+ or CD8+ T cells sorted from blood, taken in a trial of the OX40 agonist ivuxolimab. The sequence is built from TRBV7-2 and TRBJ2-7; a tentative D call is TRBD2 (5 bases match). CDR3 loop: CASSLGSRGYEQYF. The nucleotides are TGTGCCAGCAGCTTAGGGTCCCGGGGCTACGAGCAGTACTTC.